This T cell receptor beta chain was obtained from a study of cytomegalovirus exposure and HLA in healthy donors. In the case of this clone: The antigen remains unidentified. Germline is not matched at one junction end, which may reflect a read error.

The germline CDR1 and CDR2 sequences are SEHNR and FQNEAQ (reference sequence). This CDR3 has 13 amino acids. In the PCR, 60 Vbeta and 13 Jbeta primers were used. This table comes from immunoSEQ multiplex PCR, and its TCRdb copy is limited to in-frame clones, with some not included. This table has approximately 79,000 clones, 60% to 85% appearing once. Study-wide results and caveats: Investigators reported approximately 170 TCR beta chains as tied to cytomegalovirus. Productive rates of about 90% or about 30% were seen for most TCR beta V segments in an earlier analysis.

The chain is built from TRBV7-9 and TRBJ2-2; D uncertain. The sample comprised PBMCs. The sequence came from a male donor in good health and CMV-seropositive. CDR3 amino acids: CSSSLGQTGELFF. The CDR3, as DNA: TGTTCCAGCAGCTTAGGGCAGACCGGGGAGCTGTTTTTT.